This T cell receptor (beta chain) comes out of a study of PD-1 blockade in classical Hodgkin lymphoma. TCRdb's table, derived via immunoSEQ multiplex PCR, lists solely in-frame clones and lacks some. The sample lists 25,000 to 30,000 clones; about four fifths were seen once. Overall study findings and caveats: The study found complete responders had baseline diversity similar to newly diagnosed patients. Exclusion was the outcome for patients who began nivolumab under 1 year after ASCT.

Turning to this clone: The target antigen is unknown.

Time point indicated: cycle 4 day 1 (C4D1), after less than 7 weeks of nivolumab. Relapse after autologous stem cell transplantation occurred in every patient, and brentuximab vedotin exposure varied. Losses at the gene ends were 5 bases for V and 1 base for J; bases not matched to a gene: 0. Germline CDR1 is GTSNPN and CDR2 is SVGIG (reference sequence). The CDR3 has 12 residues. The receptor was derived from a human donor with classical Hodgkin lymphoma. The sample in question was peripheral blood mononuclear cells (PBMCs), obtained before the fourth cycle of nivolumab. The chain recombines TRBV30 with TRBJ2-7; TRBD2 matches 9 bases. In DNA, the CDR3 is TGTGCCTGGGCGGGGGGGTCCTACGAGCAGTACTTC. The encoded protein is CAWAGGSYEQYF.